This is a list of T cell receptor beta chains from one sample in a study of cytomegalovirus exposure and HLA in healthy donors. Generated by immunoSEQ multiplex PCR, the TCRdb table keeps only in-frame clones and is missing some. The sample contains about 140,000 clones, 73% of which appear only once. Source material: PBMCs. The receptors were gathered from a human donor in good health. Both conserved end residues are part of each CDR3. D genes are given only for firm matches. For some rows the clone size is stated as once, few or many, or as a class when expanded; others skip it.

clone size	V gene	J gene	D gene	CDR3 protein	CDR3 DNA
few	TRBV29-1	TRBJ2-2	.	CSVNDRNTGELFF	TGCAGCGTTAATGACAGAAACACCGGGGAGCTGTTTTTT
.	TRBV5-1	TRBJ2-3	.	CASSLETGRWDTQYF	TGCGCCAGCAGCTTGGAGACAGGGAGGTGGGATACGCAGTATTTT
.	TRBV10-1	TRBJ2-2	TRBD1	CASSDTGTGGTGELFF	TGCGCCAGCAGCGATACCGGGACAGGGGGCACCGGGGAGCTGTTTTTT
few	TRBV7-6	TRBJ2-2	.	CASSFGGPVGELFF	TGTGCCAGCAGCTTCGGGGGGCCTGTCGGGGAGCTGTTTTTT
.	TRBV29-1	TRBJ2-1	.	CSVGRLGQNNEQFF	TGCAGCGTTGGACGTCTCGGACAGAACAATGAGCAGTTCTTC
.	TRBV2	TRBJ2-7	TRBD1	CASSSTGLSYEQYF	TGTGCCAGCAGTTCGACAGGGCTCTCCTACGAGCAGTACTTC
few	TRBV2	TRBJ2-5	TRBD2	CASRETSGQVTQYF	TGTGCCAGCAGAGAGACTAGCGGGCAGGTGACCCAGTACTTC
.	TRBV4-1	TRBJ2-1	TRBD2	CASSQGLAGTYNEQFF	TGCGCCAGCAGCCAGGGACTAGCGGGGACCTACAATGAGCAGTTCTTC
few	TRBV18	TRBJ1-6	TRBD1	CASSPTGTGFSPLHF	TGTGCCAGCTCACCCACCGGGACAGGGTTTTCACCCCTCCACTTT
few	TRBV5-4	TRBJ1-2	.	CASSLAQALYGYTF	TGTGCCAGCAGCTTGGCACAGGCCCTCTATGGCTACACCTTC
.	TRBV11-3	TRBJ2-2	.	CASKGEINTGELFF	TGTGCCAGCAAGGGGGAAATAAACACCGGGGAGCTGTTTTTT
.	TRBV5-1	TRBJ2-2	.	CASSTRQIGELFF	TGCGCCAGCAGCACAAGACAGATTGGGGAGCTGTTTTTT
once	TRBV6-1	TRBJ1-3	.	CASVAEPGNTIYF	TGTGCCAGCGTGGCGGAGCCTGGAAACACCATATATTTT
.	TRBV6-5	TRBJ2-2	.	CASSLQGLGGELFF	TGTGCCAGCAGTCTACAGGGTTTGGGCGGGGAGCTGTTTTTT
.	TRBV2	TRBJ2-3	.	CASRTERGLFTDTQYF	TGTGCCAGCAGGACCGAAAGGGGTCTATTCACAGATACGCAGTATTTT
.	TRBV7-2	TRBJ1-4	.	CASSPDRYNEKLFF	TGTGCCAGCAGCCCCGACAGATATAATGAAAAACTGTTTTTT